Given below is one T cell receptor beta chain in context. The antigen is unknown. The investigators amplified TCR beta CDR3 regions from RNA transcripts. With the HTBI primer set, the TCR CDR3 went through a first round of RT-PCR. Via MiXCR, TCRdb re-called the multiplex PCR reads, giving one row per CDR3 protein. The sample lists 500,000 to 750,000 distinct CDR3 sequences; under 60% were seen once. The sample originates from a study of T cells in Graves' hyperthyroidism and ophthalmopathy. Findings and caveats of the study: With a median lead of 6.5 months before onset, the model predicted ophthalmopathy. In the blood, most expanded thyroid clonotypes above 0.001 appeared as well.

Trimming stripped 1 base from V and 9 bases from J, with 10 bases between. The length of the CDR3 is 14 residues. Germline V CDR1 and CDR2: SGHVS, FQNEAQ. Exclusions: uncontrolled infection, other autoimmune disease, pregnancy, lactation. Diagnosis relied on clinical symptoms, serum thyroxine and TRAb, thyroid ultrasound and orbital computed tomography. The V and J genes are TRBV7-8 and TRBJ1-6; D not certain. This TCR was sampled from a woman younger than 35 with Graves' hyperthyroidism. Sequencing was done on a sample of peripheral blood or thyroid tissue (not recorded which). The CDR3 region has the DNA TGTGCCAGCAGCTTAGAGAGAAGGGTTTCACCCCTCCACTTT. It translates to CASSLERRVSPLHF.